This entry features one T cell receptor beta chain sequence. Its antigen is not known. This sample stems from a study of cytomegalovirus exposure and HLA in healthy donors. Study-wide points: There were some public TCRs occurring in many donors, but most TCR sequences were rare. The study designated 150 or so TCR beta chains cytomegalovirus-associated. The authors considered a cluster of highly shared sequence variants likely to be a sequencing artifact. The authors assumed roughly uniform sequencing depth across donors for presence/absence analyses.

PCR used 60 Vbeta primers and 13 Jbeta primers. Clones were sequenced by immunoSEQ multiplex PCR, and TCRdb holds only the in-frame ones, with some missing. There are 150,000 to 200,000 clones in the sample; roughly 83% occur only once, and around 1.6% lies in the top ten. The clonotype originates from a woman between 18 and 30 years old in good health and CMV-seronegative. The sample was PBMCs.

The CDR3 DNA reads TGTGCCAGCAGTTTATCATCGGGGATATACGAGCAGTACTTC. Encoded protein: CASSLSSGIYEQYF. The chain combines TRBV27 with TRBJ2-7; perhaps TRBD2 as D (5 bases). The germline gives CDR1 MNHEY, CDR2 SMNVEV (reference sequence). The CDR3 runs to 14 residues. V lost 0 bases, J lost 4 bases, and 10 bases lay in between.